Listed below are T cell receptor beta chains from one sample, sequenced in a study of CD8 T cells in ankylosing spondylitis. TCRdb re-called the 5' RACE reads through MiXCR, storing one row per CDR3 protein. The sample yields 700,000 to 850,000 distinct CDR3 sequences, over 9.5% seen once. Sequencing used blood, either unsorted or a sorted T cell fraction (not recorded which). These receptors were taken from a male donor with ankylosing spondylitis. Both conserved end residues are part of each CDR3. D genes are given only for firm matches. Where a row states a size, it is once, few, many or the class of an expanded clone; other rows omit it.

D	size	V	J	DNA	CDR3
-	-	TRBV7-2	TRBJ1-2	TGTGCCAGCAGCTTCTCGACAGATAACTATGGCTACACCTTC	CASSFSTDNYGYTF
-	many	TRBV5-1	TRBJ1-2	TGCGCCAGCAGCTTGGGGGCCAGTCCCTATGGCTACACCTTC	CASSLGASPYGYTF
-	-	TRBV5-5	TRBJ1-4	TGTGCCAGCAGCCTTAACCGACCTAATGAAAAACTGTTTTTT	CASSLNRPNEKLFF
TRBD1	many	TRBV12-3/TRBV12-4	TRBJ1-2	TGTGCCAGCAGTCGAGGGACAGGGATTTATGGCTACACCTTC	CASSRGTGIYGYTF
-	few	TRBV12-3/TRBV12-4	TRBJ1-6	TGTGCCAGCAGTTTAGCGAGCGAGTCACCCCTCCACTTT	CASSLASESPLHF
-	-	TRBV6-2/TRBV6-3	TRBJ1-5	TGTGCCAGCAGTTACCACGAACCCAATCAGCCCCAGCATTTT	CASSYHEPNQPQHF
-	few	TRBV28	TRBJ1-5	TGTGCCAGCAGTCCCCAGGTTTATAGCAATCAGCCCCAGCATTTT	CASSPQVYSNQPQHF
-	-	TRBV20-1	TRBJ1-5	TGCAGTGCTAGAGATATCGCTTTCCGGGGTCAGCCCCAGCATTTT	CSARDIAFRGQPQHF
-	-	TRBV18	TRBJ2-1	-	CASSPLQRGGQSEQFF
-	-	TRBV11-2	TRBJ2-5	TGTGCCAGCAGCCTTAGAGGCCAAGAGAGGACAGTCCAAGAGACCCAGTACTTC	CASSLRGQERTVQETQYF
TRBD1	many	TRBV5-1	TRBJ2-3	TGCGCCAGCAGCTTTACGGGACAGGGGGCAGATACGCAGTATTTT	CASSFTGQGADTQYF
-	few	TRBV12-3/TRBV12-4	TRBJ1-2	TGTGCCAGCAGATGGGGAACAGGGAATGGCTACACCTTC	CASRWGTGNGYTF
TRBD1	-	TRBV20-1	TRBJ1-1	TGCAGTGCTAGAGATCCGACAGGGGGGAACACTGAAGCTTTCTTT	CSARDPTGGNTEAFF
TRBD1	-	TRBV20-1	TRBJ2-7	TGCAGTGCTAGAGATCGTGGGGCAGGGGGCTACGAGCAGTACTTC	CSARDRGAGGYEQYF
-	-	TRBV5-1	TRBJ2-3	TGCGCCAGCAGCCCCTCTGGCGGGCCGTCTAGCACAGATACGCAGTATTTT	CASSPSGGPSSTDTQYF
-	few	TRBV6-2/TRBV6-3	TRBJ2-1	TGTGCCAGCAGTTACGGGGGGGCAGGTTACAATGAGCAGTTCTTC	CASSYGGAGYNEQFF
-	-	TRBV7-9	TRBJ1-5	TGTGCCAGCAGCTCCGCGGGACTCAATCAGCCCCAGCATTTT	CASSSAGLNQPQHF
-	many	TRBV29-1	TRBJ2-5	TGCAGCGTTGGAGGGGCCGCCGAGACCCAGTACTTC	CSVGGAAETQYF
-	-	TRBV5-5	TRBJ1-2	TGTGCCAGCAGCACATTGGACAGCTACTATGGCTACACCTTC	CASSTLDSYYGYTF
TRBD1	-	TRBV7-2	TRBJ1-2	TGTGCCAGCATCCAAGGGAGGGGGCAGGATGGCTACACCTTC	CASIQGRGQDGYTF
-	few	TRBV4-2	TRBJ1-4	TGTGCCAGCAGCCAAGTCCCGGGGGGGGCAACTAATGAAAAACTGTTTTTT	CASSQVPGGATNEKLFF
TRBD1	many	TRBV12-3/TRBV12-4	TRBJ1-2	TGTGCCAGCAGCACAGGGGGAGCAGGCTATGGCTACACCTTC	CASSTGGAGYGYTF